The entry below describes one TCR beta chain. The data are from a study of metastatic and nonmetastatic thyroid tumors. TCRdb re-clonotyped the PCR reads through MiXCR. Seen here are several thousand clones, just under 30% observed once, and the top ten hold approximately 19%. The V segment lost 6 bases and the J segment 4 bases; nucleotides outside the gene matches: 2. This CDR3 spans 12 amino acids. Germline-derived CDR1 and CDR2 are MNHEY and SMNVEV (reference sequence). Thyroid surgery took place with no prior treatment in any patient. The sequence came from a female donor with papillary thyroid cancer or a benign thyroid nodule (not recorded which). Some clones in this sample may be carry-over from other donors' samples. Sequencing was carried out using tumor tissue. The V call is TRBV27, the J call TRBJ1-2; 7 bases align to TRBD1. The CDR3 DNA follows: TGTGCCAGCAGCTCAGGGGGCTATGGCTACACCTTC. Its translation: CASSSGGYGYTF.